Listed below are T cell receptor beta chains from one sample, sequenced in a study of cytomegalovirus exposure and HLA in healthy donors. Repertoires were generated with immunoSEQ multiplex PCR, while TCRdb's copy carries only in-frame clones and drops some. The sample consists of just over 150,000 clones, about 79% of them appearing once. Source material: PBMCs. The source is a woman aged 45-60 years in good health and CMV-seropositive. Each CDR3 is given with its conserved first and last residue. D genes are given only for firm matches. Rows may omit the clone size; those that give it use once, few, many or a size class.

v_gene	j_gene	abundance	d_gene	CDR3aa	CDR3nt
TRBV4-3	TRBJ1-6	-	-	CASSQGRASPLHF	TGCGCCAGCAGCCAGGGCAGGGCTTCACCCCTCCACTTT
TRBV6-5	TRBJ2-3	-	TRBD2	CASGKRGGSDTQYF	TGTGCCAGCGGGAAGCGGGGGGGTTCAGATACGCAGTATTTT
TRBV2	TRBJ2-7	-	-	CASSESSYEQYF	TGTGCCAGCAGTGAATCTTCCTACGAGCAGTACTTC
TRBV7-3	TRBJ2-2	-	TRBD2	CASSLNPLAANTGELFF	TGTGCCAGCAGCTTAAACCCTCTAGCGGCGAACACCGGGGAGCTGTTTTTT
TRBV4-3	TRBJ1-2	-	-	CASSQARTVYGYTF	TGCGCCAGCAGCCAAGCCAGGACAGTCTATGGCTACACCTTC
TRBV5-1	TRBJ1-1	-	TRBD1	CASSLTGTANTEAFF	TGCGCCAGCAGCCTCACCGGGACAGCGAACACTGAAGCTTTCTTT
TRBV7-8	TRBJ1-4	-	TRBD1	CASSYGQGGEKLFF	TGTGCCAGCAGCTATGGACAGGGGGGTGAAAAACTGTTTTTT
TRBV28	TRBJ1-5	-	-	CASSLSGGSNQPQHF	TGTGCCAGCAGTTTATCGGGGGGGAGCAATCAGCCCCAGCATTTT
TRBV15	TRBJ2-7	-	-	CATSTKTGPYEQYF	TGTGCCACCAGCACCAAGACAGGACCCTACGAGCAGTACTTC
TRBV13	TRBJ2-2	-	-	CASSLTNTGELFF	TGTGCCAGCAGCCTCACAAACACCGGGGAGCTGTTTTTT
TRBV5-1	TRBJ1-4	-	-	CASSLVAGGDEKLFF	TGCGCCAGCAGCTTGGTGGCGGGGGGGGATGAAAAACTGTTTTTT
TRBV6-6	TRBJ2-7	-	-	CASSYRDNTYEQYF	TGTGCCAGCAGTTATCGGGACAACACCTACGAGCAGTACTTC
TRBV7-9	TRBJ2-1	-	TRBD1	CASSPDRDNEQFF	TGTGCCAGCAGCCCGGACAGGGACAATGAGCAGTTCTTC
TRBV7-7	TRBJ2-3	-	TRBD1	CASSSPDRFGTDTQYF	TGTGCTAGCAGCTCCCCGGACAGGTTCGGCACAGATACGCAGTATTTT
TRBV6-5	TRBJ2-1	-	TRBD2	CASSLVAGDYNEQFF	TGTGCCAGCAGTCTAGTAGCGGGGGACTACAATGAGCAGTTCTTC
TRBV2	TRBJ2-6	-	TRBD2	CASTGGVSSGANVLTF	TGTGCCAGCACGGGGGGGGTGAGCTCTGGGGCCAACGTCCTGACTTTC
TRBV5-4	TRBJ1-1	-	TRBD1	CASNSDRGSRNTEAFF	TGTGCCAGCAACTCTGACAGGGGATCCCGAAACACTGAAGCTTTCTTT
TRBV11-2	TRBJ1-5	-	TRBD1	CASSPDRGLTKQPQHF	TGTGCCAGCAGCCCAGACAGGGGGCTTACTAAACAGCCCCAGCATTTT
TRBV13	TRBJ2-3	-	TRBD1	CASSQGVPDTQYF	TGTGCCAGCAGCCAGGGGGTCCCAGATACGCAGTATTTT
TRBV4-1	TRBJ2-2	many	-	CASSQVTGSTGELFF	TGCGCCAGCAGCCAAGTAACGGGATCCACCGGGGAGCTGTTTTTT
TRBV29-1	TRBJ1-1	-	-	CSVQRGGGGTEAFF	TGCAGCGTCCAGCGTGGAGGGGGGGGCACTGAAGCTTTCTTT
TRBV6-6	TRBJ1-2	-	TRBD1	CASRLQGADYGYTF	TGTGCCAGCAGGCTACAGGGGGCGGATTATGGCTACACCTTC
TRBV2	TRBJ1-1	-	-	CASSEERLGRVRDTEAFF	TGTGCCAGCAGTGAAGAGAGGTTGGGCAGGGTTAGGGACACTGAAGCTTTCTTT
TRBV7-2	TRBJ2-2	once	TRBD1	CASSTRQGASTGELFF	TGTGCCAGCAGCACTAGACAGGGGGCGAGCACCGGGGAGCTGTTTTTT
TRBV5-4	TRBJ2-3	-	TRBD2	CASSLATSGGTDTQYF	TGTGCCAGCAGCTTGGCAACTAGCGGGGGGACAGATACGCAGTATTTT
TRBV5-1	TRBJ2-5	few	TRBD2	CASSLGRLAGGQETQYF	TGCGCCAGCAGCTTGGGGAGACTAGCGGGGGGGCAAGAGACCCAGTACTTC